This TCR beta chain is drawn from a study of Tregs in tolerant kidney transplant recipients. Germline CDR1 and CDR2: SGDLS and YYNGEE. The CDR3 extends over 12 amino acids. V was pared by 6 bases and J by 0 bases, with 4 bases between. The table lists this clone with a count of one. Some clones are missing from TCRdb's copy, which holds only in-frame ones; the method was immunoSEQ multiplex PCR. The repertoire has around 70,000 clones, just under 95% of them found once; the top ten carry roughly 11%. This chain connects TRBV9 to TRBJ1-3, with D unresolved. The receptor was derived from a human donor who received a combined kidney and bone marrow transplant. The material was CD8+ T cells from blood, obtained before the transplant. CDR3 DNA sequence: TGTGCCAGCAAGAGCTCTGGAAACACCATATATTTT. Residues: CASKSSGNTIYF.